This T cell receptor beta chain was sequenced for a study of CD8 T cells in Susac syndrome. The CDR3 has 11 residues. Germline loops: CDR1 SEHNR, CDR2 FQNEAQ (reference sequence). V was clipped by 5 bases and J by 12 bases, with 10 bases between them. FACS was used to enrich TEMRA cells, whereas the CD8+ and CD4+ T cells were obtained by negative isolation. An amount of RNA that ranged from roughly 0.5 to 1 ug was reverse transcribed with random hexamers. MiXCR was run by TCRdb on the immunoSEQ multiplex PCR reads, yielding one entry per CDR3 protein. The data hold hundreds of thousands of distinct CDR3 sequences, with about 95% observed a single time.

The TCR originated in a human donor with multiple sclerosis. V gene TRBV7-9 combines with J gene TRBJ1-4; no clear D gene. The source material was CD4+ T cells from PBMCs. CDR3 protein: CASSSQSELFF. In nucleotides, the CDR3 is TGTGCCAGCAGCAGCCAGAGCGAACTGTTTTTT. Full variable domain (missing parts from reference TRBV7-9 and TRBJ1-4): DTGVSQNPRHKITKRGQNVTFRCDPISEHNRLYWYRQTLGQGPEFLTYFQNEAQLEKSRLLSDRFSAERPKGSFSTLEIQRTEQGDSAMYLCASSSQSELFFGSGTQLSVL.